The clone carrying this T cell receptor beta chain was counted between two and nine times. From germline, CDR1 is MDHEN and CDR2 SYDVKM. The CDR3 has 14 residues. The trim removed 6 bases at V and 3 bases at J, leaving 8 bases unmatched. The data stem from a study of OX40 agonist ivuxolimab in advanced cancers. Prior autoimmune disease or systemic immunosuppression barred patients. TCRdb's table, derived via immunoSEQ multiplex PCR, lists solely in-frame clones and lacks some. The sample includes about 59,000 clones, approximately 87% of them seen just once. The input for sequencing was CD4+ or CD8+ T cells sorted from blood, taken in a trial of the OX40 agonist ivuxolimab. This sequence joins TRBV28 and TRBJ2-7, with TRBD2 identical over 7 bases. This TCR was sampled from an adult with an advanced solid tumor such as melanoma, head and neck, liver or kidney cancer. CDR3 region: CASSLLAEVYEQYF. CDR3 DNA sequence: TGTGCCAGCAGCCTCCTAGCGGAGGTCTACGAGCAGTACTTC.